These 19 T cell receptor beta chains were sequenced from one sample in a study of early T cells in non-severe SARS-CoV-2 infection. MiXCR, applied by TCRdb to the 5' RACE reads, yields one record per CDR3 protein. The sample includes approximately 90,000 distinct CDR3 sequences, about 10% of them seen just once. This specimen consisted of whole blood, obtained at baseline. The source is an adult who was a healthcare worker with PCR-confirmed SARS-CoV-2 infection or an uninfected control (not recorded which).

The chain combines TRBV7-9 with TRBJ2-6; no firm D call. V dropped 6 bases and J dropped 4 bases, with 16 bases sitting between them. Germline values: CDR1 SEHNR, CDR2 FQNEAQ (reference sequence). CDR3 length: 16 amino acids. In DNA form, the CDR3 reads TGTGCCAGCAGTCCTTTCCTTTCCTCCGGGGCCAACGTCCTGACTTTC. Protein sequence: CASSPFLSSGANVLTF.

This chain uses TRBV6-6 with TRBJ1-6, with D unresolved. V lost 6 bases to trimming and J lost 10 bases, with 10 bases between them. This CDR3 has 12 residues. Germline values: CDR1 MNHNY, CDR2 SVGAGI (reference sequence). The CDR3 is CASRLADSPLHF. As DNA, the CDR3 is TGTGCCAGCAGACTGGCGGACTCACCCCTCCACTTT.

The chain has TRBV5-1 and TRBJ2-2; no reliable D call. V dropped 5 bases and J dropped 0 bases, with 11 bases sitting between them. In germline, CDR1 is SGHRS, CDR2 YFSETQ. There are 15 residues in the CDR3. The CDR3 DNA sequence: TGCGCCAGCAGGTTTGGAGCAGCGAACACCGGGGAGCTGTTTTTT. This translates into CASRFGAANTGELFF.

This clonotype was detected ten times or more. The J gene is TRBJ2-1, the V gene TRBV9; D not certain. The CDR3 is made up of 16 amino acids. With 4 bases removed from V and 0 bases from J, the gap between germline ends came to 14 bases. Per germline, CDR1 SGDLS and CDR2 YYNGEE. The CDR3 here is CASSTTYNSSYNEQFF. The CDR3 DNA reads TGTGCCAGCAGCACCACCTACAATAGCTCCTACAATGAGCAGTTCTTC.

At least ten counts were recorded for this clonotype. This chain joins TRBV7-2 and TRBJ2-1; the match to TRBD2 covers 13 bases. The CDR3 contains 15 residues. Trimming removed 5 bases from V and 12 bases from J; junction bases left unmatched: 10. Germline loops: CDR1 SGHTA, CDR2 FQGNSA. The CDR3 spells CASSPLAGGRAGQFF. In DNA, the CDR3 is TGTGCCAGCAGCCCACTAGCGGGAGGGCGTGCGGGGCAGTTCTTC.

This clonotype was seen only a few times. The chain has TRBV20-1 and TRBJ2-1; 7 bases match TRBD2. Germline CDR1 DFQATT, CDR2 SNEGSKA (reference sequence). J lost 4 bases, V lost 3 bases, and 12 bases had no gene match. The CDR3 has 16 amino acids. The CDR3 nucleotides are TGCAGTGCTAGTGCTCCTAGCGGAGAGATTTACAATGAGCAGTTCTTC. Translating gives CSASAPSGEIYNEQFF.

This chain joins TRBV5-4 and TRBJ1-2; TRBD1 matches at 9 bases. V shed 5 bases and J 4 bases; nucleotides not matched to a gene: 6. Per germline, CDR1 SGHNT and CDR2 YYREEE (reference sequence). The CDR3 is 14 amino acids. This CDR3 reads CASRYRGRSYGYTF. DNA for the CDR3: TGTGCCAGCAGGTACAGGGGGCGAAGCTATGGCTACACCTTC.

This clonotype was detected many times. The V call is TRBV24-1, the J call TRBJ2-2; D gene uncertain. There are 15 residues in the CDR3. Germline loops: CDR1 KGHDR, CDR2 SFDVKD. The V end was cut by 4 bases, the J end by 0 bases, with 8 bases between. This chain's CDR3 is CATSDVSPNTGELFF. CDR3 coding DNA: TGTGCCACCAGTGACGTGTCCCCGAACACCGGGGAGCTGTTTTTT.

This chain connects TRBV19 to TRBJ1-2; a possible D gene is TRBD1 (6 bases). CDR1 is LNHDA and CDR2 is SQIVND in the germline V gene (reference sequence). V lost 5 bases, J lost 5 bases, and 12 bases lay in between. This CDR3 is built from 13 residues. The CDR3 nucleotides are TGTGCCAGTAGTCCCCGGGACAAGTATGGCTACACCTTC. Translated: CASSPRDKYGYTF.

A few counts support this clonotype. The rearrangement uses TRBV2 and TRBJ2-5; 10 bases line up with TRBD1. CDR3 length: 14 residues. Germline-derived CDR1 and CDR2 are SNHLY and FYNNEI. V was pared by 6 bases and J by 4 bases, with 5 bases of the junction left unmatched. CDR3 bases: TGTGCCAGCAGGAGGACAGGGGGTGTAGAGACCCAGTACTTC. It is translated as CASRRTGGVETQYF. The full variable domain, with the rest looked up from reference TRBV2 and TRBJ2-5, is EPEVTQTPSHQVTQMGQEVILRCVPISNHLYFYWYRQILGQKVEFLVSFYNNEISEKSEIFDDQFSVERPDGSNFTLKIRSTKLEDSAMYFCASRRTGGVETQYFGPGTRLLVL.

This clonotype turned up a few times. This chain's CDR3 is CASSPGGRGNEKLFF. In DNA form, the CDR3 reads TGTGCCAGCAGCCCCGGGGGCAGAGGAAATGAAAAACTGTTTTTT. The chain combines TRBV9 with TRBJ1-4; maybe TRBD1 (6 bases). The CDR3 is made up of 15 amino acids. Germline V lookup: CDR1 SGDLS, CDR2 YYNGEE. V lost 4 bases, J lost 5 bases, and 15 bases lay in between.

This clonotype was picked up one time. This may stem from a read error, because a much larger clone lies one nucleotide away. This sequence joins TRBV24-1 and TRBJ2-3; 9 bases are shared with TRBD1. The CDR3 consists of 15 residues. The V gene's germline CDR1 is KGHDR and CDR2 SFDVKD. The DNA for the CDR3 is TGTGTCACCAGTGATCGGGACAGGGGCACAGATACGCAGTATTTT. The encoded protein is CVTSDRDRGTDTQYF.

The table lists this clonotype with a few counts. CDR3 protein: CSALGLKETQYF. CDR3 DNA: TGCAGTGCACTGGGACTAAAAGAGACCCAGTACTTC. The chain has TRBV20-1 and TRBJ2-5, with 7 nucleotides matching TRBD2. There are 12 residues in the CDR3. From germline, CDR1 is DFQATT and CDR2 SNEGSKA (reference sequence). Losses at the gene ends were 6 bases for V and 3 bases for J; bases not matched to a gene: 4.

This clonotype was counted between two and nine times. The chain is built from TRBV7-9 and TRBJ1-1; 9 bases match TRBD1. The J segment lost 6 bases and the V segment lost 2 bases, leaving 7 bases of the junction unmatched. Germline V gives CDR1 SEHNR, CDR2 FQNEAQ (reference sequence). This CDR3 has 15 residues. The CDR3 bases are TGTGCCAGCAGCTTACTACAGGGGGCGGTGGCTGAAGCTTTCTTT. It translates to CASSLLQGAVAEAFF.

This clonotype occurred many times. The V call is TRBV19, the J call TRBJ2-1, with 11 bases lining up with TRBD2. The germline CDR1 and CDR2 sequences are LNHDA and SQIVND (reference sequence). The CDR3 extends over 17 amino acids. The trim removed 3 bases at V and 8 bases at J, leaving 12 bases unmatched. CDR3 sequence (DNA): TGTGCCAGTAGTATTGGACAGGGACTAGCGGAGACTCATGAGCAGTTCTTC. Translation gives CASSIGQGLAETHEQFF. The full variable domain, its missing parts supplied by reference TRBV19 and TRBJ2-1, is DGGITQSPKYLFRKEGQNVTLSCEQNLNHDAMYWYRQDPGQGLRLIYYSQIVNDFQKGDIAEGYSVSREKKESFPLTVTSAQKNPTAFYLCASSIGQGLAETHEQFFGPGTRLTVL.

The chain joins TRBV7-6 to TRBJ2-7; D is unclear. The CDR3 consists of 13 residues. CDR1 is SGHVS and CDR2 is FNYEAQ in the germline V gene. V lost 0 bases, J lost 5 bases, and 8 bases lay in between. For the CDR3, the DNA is TGTGCCAGCAGCTTAGCGCACGGTGACGAGCAGTACTTC. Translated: CASSLAHGDEQYF.

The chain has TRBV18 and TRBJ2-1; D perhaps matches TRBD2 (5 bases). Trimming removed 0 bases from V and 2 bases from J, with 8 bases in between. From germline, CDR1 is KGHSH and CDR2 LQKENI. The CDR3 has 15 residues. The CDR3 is CASSPPLGTYNEQFF. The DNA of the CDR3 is TGTGCCAGCTCACCACCACTAGGAACCTACAATGAGCAGTTCTTC.

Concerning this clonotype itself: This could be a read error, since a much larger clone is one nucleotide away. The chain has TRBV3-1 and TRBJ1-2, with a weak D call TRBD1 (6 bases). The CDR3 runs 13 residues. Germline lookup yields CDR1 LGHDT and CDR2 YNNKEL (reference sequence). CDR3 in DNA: TGTGCCAGCAGCCCGGCAGGGGACTATAGCTACACCTTC. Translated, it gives CASSPAGDYSYTF. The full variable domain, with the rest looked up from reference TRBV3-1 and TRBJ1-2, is DTAVSQTPKYLVTQMGNDKSIKCEQNLGHDTMYWYKQDSKKFLKIMFSYNNKELIINETVPNRFSPKSPDKAHLNLHINSLELGDSAVYFCASSPAGDYSYTFGSGTRLTVV.

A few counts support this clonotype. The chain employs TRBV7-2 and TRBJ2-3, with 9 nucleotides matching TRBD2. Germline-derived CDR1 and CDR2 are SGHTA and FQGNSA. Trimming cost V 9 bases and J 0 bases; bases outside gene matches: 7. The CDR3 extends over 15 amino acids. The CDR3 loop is CASQPSGTSTDTQYF. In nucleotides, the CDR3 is TGTGCCAGTCAGCCTAGCGGGACTAGCACAGATACGCAGTATTTT.